This TCR beta chain was captured in a study of T cell responses to AZD1222 COVID-19 vaccine. Regarding the study as a whole: Sampled repertoires all dated from after the peak T cell response.

With regard to this clone: What it recognizes is unknown.

Germline CDR1 and CDR2: KGHSH and LQKENI. The CDR3 has 14 amino acids. V gave up 6 bases and J gave up 1 base, with 13 bases separating them. Data came from immunoSEQ multiplex PCR; TCRdb stores just in-frame clones and leaves some out. The sample records roughly 160,000 clones, 90% being singletons. Sequencing used peripheral blood, obtained on day 0 of AZD1222 vaccination. The sequence derives from an adult in good health. The chain links TRBV18 to TRBJ2-7; either TRBD1 or TRBD2 may supply D (5 bases each). This chain's CDR3 is CASSREGWSYEQYF. The DNA for the CDR3 is TGTGCCAGCTCTCGAGAGGGGTGGTCCTACGAGCAGTACTTC. The variable domain in full, with the rest retrieved from reference TRBV18 and TRBJ2-7, is NAGVMQNPRHLVRRRGQEARLRCSPMKGHSHVYWYRQLPEEGLKFMVYLQKENIIDESGMPKERFSAEFPKEGPSILRIQQVVRGDSAAYFCASSREGWSYEQYFGPGTRLTVT.